This T cell receptor (beta chain) was observed in a study of control samples from healthy donors and cancer patients. Data came from immunoSEQ multiplex PCR; TCRdb stores just in-frame clones and leaves some out. The sample yields 150,000 to 200,000 clones, roughly 90% seen once. CDR3 length: 15 residues. V was pared by 0 bases and J by 0 bases, with 9 bases between. The germline V gene has CDR1 PRHDT and CDR2 FYEKMQ (reference sequence). The clonotype comes from a man aged 25-40 years in good health. The chain couples TRBV13 to TRBJ2-7, with no clear D. The sequenced sample consisted of blood. The CDR3 DNA reads as TGTGCCAGCAGCTTAGGGGATACCTCCTCCTACGAGCAGTACTTC. Protein sequence: CASSLGDTSSYEQYF.